Sequencing of this T cell receptor (beta chain) was carried out in a study of T cell repertoires in aging, cancer and after chemotherapy. About the research overall: Clear clonal overlap appeared across healthy donor samples taken over several months to years. Study results and limitations: Across the chemotherapy interval, each cancer cohort showed higher median generation probability, suggesting thymic rebound.

The template was genomic DNA from peripheral blood, not RNA. This clonotype is medium-sized (0.01 to 0.1%) within its sample. Its target is not known. V trimming: 7 bases; J trimming: 7 bases; junction bases outside the gene matches: 12. Germline V gene lookup returns CDR1 LNHDA and CDR2 SQIVND (reference sequence). The CDR3 has 15 amino acids. Rearranged V-D-J TRB sequences were amplified with a mixed TRB-A/B primer pool. TCRdb passed the multiplex PCR reads through MiXCR, listing each CDR3 protein once. Of 5,000 to 6,500 distinct CDR3 sequences in the sample, more than 20% are singletons; the top ten hold roughly 3.3%.

This chain connects TRBV19 to TRBJ1-5; 8 bases match TRBD1. The TCR sequence derives from a human donor in good health. The donor label of this sample is uncertain. The sequencing input was blood. The CDR3 region has the DNA TGTGCCAGTATAGCCTCTTTACAGGGGGGACAGCCCCAGCATTTT. Translation gives CASIASLQGGQPQHF.